This note documents a single T cell receptor (beta chain) sequence. These data come from a study of blood T cell repertoires in COVID-19. Study summary: The United States, Italy and Spain provided the acute and convalescent COVID-19 samples.

The method was immunoSEQ multiplex PCR; TCRdb's version includes in-frame clones alone and lacks a portion of them. The table includes some 70,000 clones, approximately 92% detected once. V dropped 4 bases and J dropped 2 bases, with 11 bases sitting between them. The germline gives CDR1 SGHRS, CDR2 YFSETQ. The CDR3 is 14 residues long. The sequence came from a man between 50 and 59 years old with active COVID-19. Sequencing was performed on peripheral blood. This chain connects TRBV5-1 to TRBJ2-3, with D tentatively TRBD2 (6 bases). CDR3 bases: TGCGCCAGCAGCGAAGGGGACTTCACAGATACGCAGTATTTT. Translated, it gives CASSEGDFTDTQYF. Supplemented by reference TRBV5-1 and TRBJ2-3, the full variable domain reads KAGVTQTPRYLIKTRGQQVTLSCSPISGHRSVSWYQQTPGQGLQFLFEYFSETQRNKGNFPGRFSGRQFSNSRSEMNVSTLELGDSALYLCASSEGDFTDTQYFGPGTRLTVL.